This is a list of T cell receptor beta chains from one sample in a study of T cell changes during pregnancy in multiple sclerosis. The repertoire was sequenced with immunoSEQ multiplex PCR; TCRdb's copy has only in-frame clones and lacks some. Of around 56,000 clones listed, about 88% are singletons. The sequences come from peripheral blood, collected after pregnancy. The receptor source for this set is a female donor with multiple sclerosis, enrolled in a pregnancy study. Each CDR3 is given with its conserved first and last residue. Each record gives: D gene, clone size, V gene, CDR3 protein. A D gene is named only where the DNA matches it firmly. Size is stated for part of the rows, as once, few or many counts, or as a class when the clone is expanded.

D: NA; size: NA; V: TRBV28; CDR3: CASNPGDDEKLFF
D: NA; size: NA; V: TRBV6-6; CDR3: CASTLVGAGEAFF
D: NA; size: NA; V: TRBV6-1; CDR3: CASSEGGAGQPQHF
D: TRBD2; size: NA; V: TRBV10-1; CDR3: CASSTSGGSYNEQFF
D: NA; size: NA; V: TRBV29-1; CDR3: CSVEWAGRATDTQYF
D: NA; size: NA; V: TRBV30; CDR3: CAWSDRANTEAFF
D: NA; size: NA; V: TRBV4-3; CDR3: CASSRADRPSTEAFF
D: NA; size: NA; V: TRBV2; CDR3: CASSDEVTGELFF
D: NA; size: NA; V: TRBV28; CDR3: CASSPTPGGSGNTIYF
D: TRBD1; size: NA; V: TRBV7-8; CDR3: CASSRTGEQPQHF
D: NA; size: NA; V: TRBV7-8; CDR3: CASSLRISPGLALAGTDTQYF
D: NA; size: NA; V: TRBV7-3; CDR3: CASSPGTSHSTDTQYF
D: NA; size: NA; V: TRBV11-2; CDR3: CASSLDGGLQGRDTQYF
D: NA; size: NA; V: TRBV9; CDR3: CASSVAPDSLSYEQYF
D: TRBD1; size: NA; V: TRBV19; CDR3: CASSTPTGNNQPQHF
D: TRBD1; size: once; V: TRBV27; CDR3: CASSTTPGGSQPQHF
D: TRBD2; size: NA; V: TRBV7-3; CDR3: CASSSPGLAVYEQYF
D: NA; size: NA; V: TRBV30; CDR3: CAWRGRFNTGELFF
D: TRBD1; size: NA; V: TRBV6-4; CDR3: CASSDGTGSTDTQYF
D: TRBD2; size: NA; V: TRBV27; CDR3: CASMRGGYNEQFF
D: NA; size: NA; V: TRBV20-1; CDR3: CSAMADQPQHF
D: NA; size: NA; V: TRBV7-2; CDR3: CASSLATGSLSPLHF
D: TRBD1; size: NA; V: TRBV2; CDR3: CASTEQGVNEQYF
D: NA; size: once; V: TRBV5-1; CDR3: CASSARTKNTNTGELFF
D: NA; size: NA; V: TRBV7-9; CDR3: CASSLRGTGRETQYF
D: NA; size: NA; V: TRBV30; CDR3: CAWSVPANTGELFF
D: NA; size: NA; V: TRBV5-1; CDR3: CASSSPWEGDQPQHF